The rows below give T cell receptor beta chains drawn from one sample of a study of human T cells and chemical hapten exposure. From the RACE reads, TCRdb called clonotypes with MiXCR, one entry per CDR3 protein. This sample has about 360,000 distinct CDR3 sequences, with roughly 5% found just once. Here the sequenced sample was whole blood, taken in connection with sensitization to the hapten diphenylcyclopropenone (DPC). The receptors originated from a woman in her 50s with alopecia areata. Some clones in this sample may be carry-over from other donors' samples. The conserved cysteine and the conserved F or W are not part of the CDR3 here. Fields, in order: CDR3 protein, J gene, V gene, clone size. Size tells how often a clone was seen (once, few, many) or the class of an expanded clone, and some rows leave it out.

CDR3: ASSLGGENQPQH
J: TRBJ1-5
V: TRBV13
size: many

CDR3: ASSPPGQNTEAF
J: TRBJ1-1
V: TRBV28
size: many

CDR3: AWDGLAGFTSTDTQY
J: TRBJ2-3
V: TRBV30
size: -

CDR3: ASSYRDGQYEQY
J: TRBJ2-7
V: TRBV27
size: few

CDR3: ASTSDGLAKNIQY
J: TRBJ2-4
V: TRBV7-9
size: many

CDR3: ASSLRGGRNTYEQY
J: TRBJ2-7
V: TRBV27
size: few

CDR3: ASSQGTSGVSYNEQF
J: TRBJ2-1
V: TRBV7-7
size: -

CDR3: ASSFYTGTSTEAF
J: TRBJ1-1
V: TRBV3-1
size: few

CDR3: ASSSRLAGGLDTQY
J: TRBJ2-3
V: TRBV6-5
size: many

CDR3: ASSFGQNNDYGYT
J: TRBJ1-2
V: TRBV5-1
size: -

CDR3: ASSKPSGGDYEQY
J: TRBJ2-7
V: TRBV3-1
size: -

CDR3: ASSAFSGRPGEQY
J: TRBJ2-7
V: TRBV28
size: many

CDR3: ASSRAGQGEGQQSTEAF
J: TRBJ1-1
V: TRBV14
size: many

CDR3: SVEDWEPSGNTIY
J: TRBJ1-3
V: TRBV29-1
size: many

CDR3: ASSFTGQSYEQY
J: TRBJ2-7
V: TRBV7-8
size: many

CDR3: SAKRRGAGYGYT
J: TRBJ1-2
V: TRBV20-1
size: -

CDR3: ASSGQPNTIY
J: TRBJ1-3
V: TRBV9
size: many

CDR3: ASSQAVRVTEAF
J: TRBJ1-1
V: TRBV3-1
size: many

CDR3: ASSSMGARYEQY
J: TRBJ2-7
V: TRBV7-9
size: many

CDR3: ASSRDRDYEQY
J: TRBJ2-7
V: TRBV6-1
size: few

CDR3: ASSFRGPHNEQF
J: TRBJ2-1
V: TRBV7-2
size: many

CDR3: ASSPGDANTIY
J: TRBJ1-3
V: TRBV7-9
size: -

CDR3: SARTYTEAF
J: TRBJ1-1
V: TRBV20-1
size: many

CDR3: ASSSGTFQPQH
J: TRBJ1-5
V: TRBV12-3/TRBV12-4
size: many

CDR3: ASSLSAAGGKNIQY
J: TRBJ2-4
V: TRBV28
size: -

CDR3: ASSSGTGGTSNQPQH
J: TRBJ1-5
V: TRBV6-2/TRBV6-3
size: many

CDR3: SVERGLGEQY
J: TRBJ2-7
V: TRBV29-1
size: many

CDR3: ASSSTESGANVLT
J: TRBJ2-6
V: TRBV12-3/TRBV12-4
size: many

CDR3: ATSSPGGQPQH
J: TRBJ1-5
V: TRBV15
size: many

CDR3: ASSISWQLNQLQH
J: TRBJ1-5
V: TRBV19
size: -

CDR3: ASSKQGRETQY
J: TRBJ2-5
V: TRBV12-3/TRBV12-4
size: few

CDR3: SVARSGTGEQY
J: TRBJ2-7
V: TRBV29-1
size: many

CDR3: ASSPGTSGDPPRF
J: TRBJ2-1
V: TRBV12-3/TRBV12-4
size: many

CDR3: ASTTPDLTAKNIQY
J: TRBJ2-4
V: TRBV7-7
size: -

CDR3: ASSNPRSRSTSDEQF
J: TRBJ2-1
V: TRBV12-3/TRBV12-4
size: many

CDR3: ASSFERELQETQY
J: TRBJ2-5
V: TRBV28
size: many

CDR3: ASSQDFNSGIIEQF
J: TRBJ2-1
V: TRBV4-3
size: -

CDR3: ASSQGLTGYEQY
J: TRBJ2-7
V: TRBV4-3
size: few

CDR3: ASSLGGTGTEAF
J: TRBJ1-1
V: TRBV7-2
size: many

CDR3: ASSPSLAGSAGELF
J: TRBJ2-2
V: TRBV18
size: few

CDR3: ASSQGTSVYGYT
J: TRBJ1-2
V: TRBV3-1
size: -

CDR3: ASSEAPGIAKNIQY
J: TRBJ2-4
V: TRBV6-1
size: many

CDR3: SVEGGETASSYEQY
J: TRBJ2-7
V: TRBV29-1
size: -

CDR3: ASRTGGGPYNEQF
J: TRBJ2-1
V: TRBV6-5
size: many

CDR3: ASSWRAEETQY
J: TRBJ2-5
V: TRBV7-9
size: many

CDR3: ASRKEGRNTEAF
J: TRBJ1-1
V: TRBV5-1
size: few

CDR3: ASSINTANQPQH
J: TRBJ1-5
V: TRBV19
size: few

CDR3: ASSLNSHSYNEQF
J: TRBJ2-1
V: TRBV12-3/TRBV12-4
size: -

CDR3: ASSVRDTEAF
J: TRBJ1-1
V: TRBV5-1
size: many

CDR3: ASSFLAVPEAF
J: TRBJ1-1
V: TRBV7-9
size: -

CDR3: ASSRGGGGTDTQY
J: TRBJ2-3
V: TRBV7-2
size: few

CDR3: ASSLAGGPVLF
J: TRBJ1-4
V: TRBV11-2
size: many

CDR3: ASSPRDSSEAF
J: TRBJ1-1
V: TRBV7-8
size: -

CDR3: ASSLRLAGDVSVYEQY
J: TRBJ2-7
V: TRBV4-1
size: many

CDR3: ASAYLGDEQY
J: TRBJ2-7
V: TRBV30
size: many